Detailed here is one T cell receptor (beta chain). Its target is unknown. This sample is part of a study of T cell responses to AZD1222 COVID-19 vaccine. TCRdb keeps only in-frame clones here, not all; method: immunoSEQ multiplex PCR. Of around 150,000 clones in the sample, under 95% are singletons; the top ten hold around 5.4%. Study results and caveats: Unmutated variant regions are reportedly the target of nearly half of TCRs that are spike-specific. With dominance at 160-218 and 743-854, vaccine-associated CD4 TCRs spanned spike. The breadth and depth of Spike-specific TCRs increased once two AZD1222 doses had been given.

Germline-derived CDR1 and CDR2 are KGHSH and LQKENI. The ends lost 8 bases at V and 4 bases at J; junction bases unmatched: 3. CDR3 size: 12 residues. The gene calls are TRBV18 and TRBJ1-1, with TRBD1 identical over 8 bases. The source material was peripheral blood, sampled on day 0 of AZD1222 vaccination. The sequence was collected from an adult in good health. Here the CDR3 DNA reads TGTGCCAGCACAGGGGGGAGCACTGAAGCTTTCTTT. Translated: CASTGGSTEAFF.